These T cell receptor beta chains were read from a single sample in a study of shared clonotypes between healthy human individuals. The assay was immunoSEQ multiplex PCR, and TCRdb's table has in-frame clones only and misses some. Of 2 million to 3 million clones in the sample, 93% were seen once. The specimen was naive CD4+ T cells from PBMCs. Receptor source: a man younger than 30 in good health. Some clones in this sample may be carry-over from other donors' samples. The CDR3 runs from the conserved cysteine through the conserved F or W. D genes are given only for firm matches. Where a row states a size, it is once, few, many or the class of an expanded clone; other rows omit it.

size,V,J,D,CDR3,DNA
NA,TRBV7-7,TRBJ2-2,NA,CASSPGALLIGELFF,TGTGCCAGCAGCCCCGGCGCCCTTCTTATCGGGGAGCTGTTTTTT
NA,TRBV18,TRBJ2-7,TRBD1,CASSLAGTGLYEQYF,TGTGCCAGCTCACTTGCCGGGACAGGGCTGTACGAGCAGTACTTC
NA,TRBV6-1,TRBJ1-1,TRBD1,CASRGGNRGQAEAFF,TGTGCCAGCAGAGGAGGGAACAGGGGGCAAGCCGAAGCTTTCTTT
NA,TRBV6-5,TRBJ2-7,TRBD2,CASSLGTSGRGEQYF,TGTGCCAGCAGCCTCGGGACTAGCGGGAGAGGCGAGCAGTACTTC
NA,TRBV6-5,TRBJ2-5,NA,CASSYSGAGTQYF,TGTGCCAGCAGTTACTCGGGGGCGGGGACCCAGTACTTC
NA,TRBV29-1,TRBJ1-1,TRBD1,CSVGLQGGRAEAFF,TGCAGCGTCGGTCTACAGGGGGGACGAGCTGAAGCTTTCTTT
NA,TRBV6-5,TRBJ1-1,TRBD1,CASSSGGRRTEAFF,TGTGCCAGCAGTTCAGGGGGCCGTCGCACTGAAGCTTTCTTT
NA,TRBV18,TRBJ2-7,NA,CASSQAVTYEQYF,TGTGCCAGCTCACAGGCGGTCACCTACGAGCAGTACTTC
NA,TRBV28,TRBJ1-1,TRBD1,CASSSPPGTATEAFF,TGTGCCAGCAGTTCACCCCCCGGGACAGCCACTGAAGCTTTCTTT
once,TRBV7-6,TRBJ1-6,NA,CASSFFPASNSPLHF,TGTGCCAGCAGCTTCTTCCCAGCGAGCAATTCACCCCTCCACTTT
NA,TRBV27,TRBJ2-1,TRBD1,CASSFYDRVGNEQFF,TGTGCCAGCAGTTTTTACGACAGGGTGGGGAATGAGCAGTTCTTC
NA,TRBV5-1,TRBJ1-1,TRBD1,CASSGQGAGTEAFF,TGCGCCAGCAGCGGACAGGGGGCCGGGACTGAAGCTTTCTTT
NA,TRBV5-4,TRBJ2-3,TRBD2,CASSTRTSGSGDTQYF,TGTGCCAGCAGCACCCGGACTAGCGGGAGTGGAGATACGCAGTATTTT
NA,TRBV29-1,TRBJ2-3,TRBD1,CSVKTGQGASDTQYF,TGCAGCGTCAAAACCGGACAGGGGGCCTCAGATACGCAGTATTTT
NA,TRBV6-5,TRBJ2-7,NA,CASTPSGDSYEQYF,TGTGCCAGCACCCCGTCAGGAGACTCCTACGAGCAGTACTTC
NA,TRBV7-9,TRBJ2-1,NA,CASSRRQEQFF,TGTGCCAGCAGCCGACGCCAGGAGCAGTTCTTC
NA,TRBV10-3,TRBJ2-7,NA,CAISESILQGGEQYF,TGTGCCATCAGTGAGTCGATCTTGCAGGGCGGAGAGCAGTACTTC
NA,TRBV27,TRBJ1-2,TRBD1,CASSPLSNRGGGYTF,TGTGCCAGCAGTCCTTTGTCAAACAGGGGAGGAGGCTACACCTTC
NA,TRBV9,TRBJ2-3,TRBD2,CASSVPWAGADTQYF,TGTGCCAGCAGCGTACCTTGGGCGGGAGCAGATACGCAGTATTTT
NA,TRBV18,TRBJ2-7,NA,CASSPGTGSYEQYF,TGTGCCAGCTCTCCGGGAACAGGATCCTACGAGCAGTACTTC
NA,TRBV5-1,TRBJ2-1,NA,CASSLPFNEQFF,TGCGCCAGCAGCTTGCCATTCAATGAGCAGTTCTTC
NA,TRBV5-1,TRBJ1-2,NA,CASSLGVGGTYGYTF,TGCGCCAGCAGCTTGGGGGTTGGGGGAACCTATGGCTACACCTTC
NA,TRBV28,TRBJ2-1,NA,CASSLSWGHEQFF,TGTGCCAGCAGTTTATCTTGGGGCCATGAGCAGTTCTTC
NA,TRBV28,TRBJ1-3,TRBD1,CASSPRGQGRNTIYF,TGTGCCAGCAGTCCACGGGGACAGGGGAGAAACACCATATATTTT
NA,TRBV4-1,TRBJ1-6,NA,CASSQNNSPLHF,TGCGCCAGCAGCCAAAACAACTCACCCCTCCACTTT
NA,TRBV28,TRBJ2-5,NA,CASSPGSGWIGTQYF,TGTGCCAGCAGTCCCGGGAGCGGGTGGATAGGGACCCAGTACTTC
NA,TRBV7-2,TRBJ1-5,TRBD1,CASSPQGTGQQPQHF,TGTGCCAGCAGCCCGCAAGGGACAGGGCAGCAGCCCCAGCATTTT
NA,TRBV6-5,TRBJ2-7,NA,CASSYGFASYEQYF,TGTGCCAGCAGTTACGGGTTTGCCTCCTACGAGCAGTACTTC
once,TRBV6-4,TRBJ2-1,TRBD2,CASSEGPRAGAEEQFF,TGTGCCAGCAGCGAAGGCCCTCGGGCGGGAGCGGAGGAGCAGTTCTTC
few,TRBV28,TRBJ1-3,NA,CASSPYSRGFGNTIYF,TGTGCCAGCAGTCCCTACTCCAGGGGATTTGGAAACACCATATATTTT
NA,TRBV7-3,TRBJ2-3,NA,CASSGSGASTDTQYF,TGTGCCAGCAGCGGTAGCGGAGCTAGCACAGATACGCAGTATTTT
NA,TRBV7-3,TRBJ2-2,TRBD2,CASSLSVAGNTGELFF,TGTGCCAGCAGCTTATCGGTAGCGGGGAACACCGGGGAGCTGTTTTTT
NA,TRBV7-9,TRBJ2-5,NA,CASSSPGVETQYF,TGTGCCAGCAGCTCCCCAGGGGTGGAGACCCAGTACTTC
once,TRBV11-3,TRBJ2-1,TRBD2,CASSFRGQLAGGGEQFF,TGTGCCAGCAGCTTTCGGGGCCAGCTAGCGGGAGGAGGTGAGCAGTTCTTC
NA,TRBV6-6,TRBJ2-7,NA,CASSYLGRTYEQYF,TGTGCCAGCAGTTACTTGGGACGGACCTACGAGCAGTACTTC
NA,TRBV5-1,TRBJ1-1,NA,CASSLVAGSRTEAFF,TGCGCCAGCAGCTTGGTGGCAGGCTCGCGGACTGAAGCTTTCTTT
once,TRBV10-3,TRBJ2-2,TRBD2,CAISGLANSGELFF,TGTGCCATCAGTGGACTAGCAAATTCCGGGGAGCTGTTTTTT
NA,TRBV15,TRBJ2-3,TRBD2,CATSDPSGYTDTQYF,TGTGCCACCAGCGACCCTAGCGGCTACACAGATACGCAGTATTTT
NA,TRBV5-1,TRBJ1-3,NA,CASSAPHGQSSGNTIYF,TGCGCCAGCAGCGCCCCGCATGGACAGAGCTCTGGAAACACCATATATTTT
NA,TRBV29-1,TRBJ2-5,TRBD1,CSVDRGHETQYF,TGCAGCGTCGACAGGGGGCATGAGACCCAGTACTTC
NA,TRBV29-1,TRBJ2-1,NA,CSVEGTGFWGEQFF,TGCAGCGTTGAAGGTACAGGGTTTTGGGGTGAGCAGTTCTTC
NA,TRBV29-1,TRBJ2-7,NA,CSVAGRGGSYEQYF,TGCAGCGTTGCGGGCAGGGGGGGTTCCTACGAGCAGTACTTC
once,TRBV7-6,TRBJ1-6,NA,CASSLGWDSPLHF,TGTGCCAGCAGCTTAGGCTGGGATTCACCCCTCCACTTT
NA,TRBV14,TRBJ2-7,TRBD1,CASSQRTGGEQYF,TGTGCCAGCAGCCAAAGGACAGGGGGCGAGCAGTACTTC
NA,TRBV11-2,TRBJ2-3,NA,CASSLRDRFLGTDTQYF,TGTGCCAGCAGCTTAAGAGACAGATTCCTCGGCACAGATACGCAGTATTTT
NA,TRBV5-6,TRBJ2-2,TRBD2,CASTFGTSSNTGELFF,TGTGCCAGCACCTTCGGGACTAGCTCGAACACCGGGGAGCTGTTTTTT
NA,TRBV27,TRBJ2-7,TRBD2,CASSLLGLAGDSYEQYF,TGTGCCAGCAGTTTATTGGGGCTAGCGGGGGACTCCTACGAGCAGTACTTC
few,TRBV30,TRBJ1-1,NA,CAWSGVPNEAFF,TGTGCCTGGAGTGGGGTACCCAACGAAGCTTTCTTT
few,TRBV5-1,TRBJ1-1,NA,CASSGAIPNTEAFF,TGCGCCAGCAGCGGGGCAATTCCGAACACTGAAGCTTTCTTT
NA,TRBV28,TRBJ2-1,NA,CASSLSAPNEQFF,TGTGCCAGCAGTTTATCCGCTCCTAATGAGCAGTTCTTC
NA,TRBV28,TRBJ2-3,TRBD2,CASIPLAGSDTQYF,TGTGCCAGCATCCCCTTAGCGGGGTCAGATACGCAGTATTTT
NA,TRBV28,TRBJ1-5,NA,CASSLLGFQPQHF,TGTGCCAGCAGTTTGCTAGGGTTTCAGCCCCAGCATTTT
NA,TRBV27,TRBJ1-2,NA,CASSLERQDVYGYTF,TGTGCCAGCAGTCTCGAGAGACAGGACGTCTATGGCTACACCTTC